This T cell receptor (beta chain) appears in the sequencing data of a study of cytomegalovirus exposure and HLA in healthy donors. Study summary: In a previous analysis, 110 million or so unique TCR beta sequences were found from some 180 million T cells. The study's findings and limits: Serostatus for CMV was the only available immune exposure information.

CDR1 and CDR2 (germline): SGHDT, YYEEEE. The V gene end was trimmed by 0 bases and the J gene end by 4 bases; junction bases not matched to a gene: 4. The CDR3 sequence is 16 residues long. About this clone itself: Its matching antigen is unknown.

In the PCR, 60 Vbeta and 13 Jbeta primers were used. Assay: immunoSEQ multiplex PCR; the TCRdb copy retains only in-frame clones and omits some. The table includes fewer than 200,000 clones, around 79% detected once. Material: PBMCs. The clonotype originates from a woman aged 40 to 49 in good health and CMV-seronegative. The rearrangement links TRBV5-6 to TRBJ2-7; 13 bases match TRBD2. The CDR3 bases are TGTGCCAGCAGCTTGGGGCCGGGACTAGCGGGGTACGAGCAGTACTTC. Its translation is CASSLGPGLAGYEQYF.